This record looks at one T cell receptor beta chain sequence and its context. In this sample, this clonotype turned up a few times. The antigen it binds to is not known. No qualities accompany the bases; no much larger clone lies one base away. Per the germline V gene, SGHTA is the CDR1 and FQGTGA is the CDR2. Cut back by 1 base and 4 bases, the V and J ends lie 4 bases apart. The CDR3 runs 13 residues from the cysteine to the phenylalanine. CDR3 DNA is the only sequence kept; it has 39 bases, read in frame from the first base. The entry originates in a study of CD8 T cells in Susac syndrome (dated by TCRdb to about 2019). About the investigation overall: Whether CD8+ T cell activation and differentiation in Susac syndrome was antigen driven was tested using repertoire sequencing. The clonality of the CD8+ T cell repertoire was compared across 11 to 12 healthy donors, around 14 Susac syndrome patients and under 18 multiple sclerosis patients.

RNA was extracted with the RNeasy kit and roughly 0.5 to 1 ug was reverse transcribed using random hexamers. The immunoSEQ multiplex PCR assay, covering 54 Vbeta and 13 Jbeta segments, was used to amplify TCR beta CDR3 regions. Bias from PCR amplification was corrected by using a synthetic template baseline for primer optimization and for computational correction. Per the source publication's procedure: Only productive sequences were kept, with reads annotated to V, D and J genes according to IMGT and analyzed in immunoSEQ Analyzer. To calculate clonality, Shannon entropy was normalized by log2 of the number of productive unique sequences and then subtracted from one. For each patient and control, public and private clones were evaluated among the 100 most prevalent clones. Susac-specific clones were defined as absent from healthy and MS cohorts, around 1,000 published viral clones and other ImmuneACCESS disease sequences. TCRdb reprocessing: public reads trimmed at Q25 with fastp, clones called with MiXCR, in-frame beta chains kept. Each entry is one CDR3 protein sequence, shown with its most common DNA and genes. TCRdb, rather than the study authors, made the V and J calls. The sample records approximately 280,000 distinct CDR3 sequences, approximately 85% of which are singletons. The ten biggest clones cover over 0.09% of the sample.

Peripheral blood CD8+ and CD4+ T cells from healthy donors, Susac syndrome patients and multiple sclerosis patients were profiled by high-throughput TCR beta sequencing. Multiple sclerosis controls were treatment-naive patients with stable or active relapsing-remitting disease fulfilling revised McDonald criteria. Bulk CD8+ and CD4+ T cells were purified by magnetic negative isolation, while CD8+ TEMRA cells were enriched using FACS. Blood was collected in EDTA tubes and processed within 24 hours, with PBMCs isolated through density gradient centrifugation. PBMCs destined for TCR sequencing were cryopreserved in liquid nitrogen and later thawed in a 37 °C water bath. The sorted or isolated CD4+, CD8+ and CD8+ TEMRA cells had a purity of 90% or higher. What the study reported, not specific to this receptor: The number of individuals in the TCR sequencing and HLA analysis was acknowledged as relatively small.

This receptor was obtained from a human donor with multiple sclerosis. Sequenced sample: CD8+ T cells from PBMCs. The V gene is TRBV7-3 and the J gene is TRBJ2-2; the D gene remains uncertain. The DNA is TGTGCCAGCAGCTTAAGTGTCACCGGGGAGCTGTTTTTT. Translated, it gives CASSLSVTGELFF.